This TCR beta chain stems from a study of T cell repertoires in cytomegalovirus infection. Looking at the study overall: Indicated by public TCR beta signatures were CMV infection and matching HLA type.

CDR3 size: 15 residues. CDR1 and CDR2 from the germline V gene are LNHDA and SQIVND (reference sequence). V shed 3 bases and J shed 3 bases, with 15 bases lying between them. Regarding the study as a whole: Accumulated public TCR beta family frequency recognized individuals carrying CMV together with the relevant HLA. The response measured ex vivo was dominated by TCR beta clonotypes (HLA-C-restricted and CMV-specific).

This clonotype was observed a few times. The antigen remains unidentified. TCRdb ran MiXCR on the reads and lists one entry per CDR3 protein. This table has around 750,000 distinct CDR3 sequences, 32% appearing once. The clonotype comes from a human donor in good health (CMV status not recorded). Some clones in this sample may be carry-over from other donors' samples. The chain combines TRBV19 with TRBJ2-7; maybe TRBD2 (6 bases). This specimen consisted of cultured CD8+ T cells from PBMCs, obtained from culture after CMV antigen stimulation. In nucleotides, the CDR3 is TGTGCCAGTAGTATGGCTCAGGGAGGCAGCTACGAGCAGTACTTC. Translation gives CASSMAQGGSYEQYF.